This TCR beta chain was profiled in a study of response to subunit inactivated influenza vaccine. Each CDR3 protein gets one entry after TCRdb re-called the RT-PCR reads with MiXCR. Altogether about 780,000 distinct CDR3 sequences are present, about 18% being singletons, with the ten largest covering approximately 10%. This clonotype was counted a few times. Its antigen is unidentified. Germline V gene lookup returns CDR1 MDHEN and CDR2 SYDVKM. With 7 bases removed from V and 7 bases from J, the gap between germline ends came to 11 bases. The CDR3 runs to 13 residues. Study-level findings and limits: Authors suggested each seasonal flu vaccination may recruit only limited numbers of new T cells.

The chain joins TRBV28 to TRBJ1-6, with D perhaps TRBD1 (5 bases). Specimen: PBMCs from blood, collected 5 to 6 days after vaccination. The receptor's source is a man aged 45 to 65 who received an inactivated influenza vaccine. The CDR3 loop reads CASKRQSNSPLHF. The CDR3 bases are TGTGCCAGCAAGAGACAGAGCAATTCACCCCTCCACTTT. The whole variable domain, filled in from reference TRBV28 and TRBJ1-6, reads DVKVTQSSRYLVKRTGEKVFLECVQDMDHENMFWYRQDPGLGLRLIYFSYDVKMKEKGDIPEGYSVSREKKERFSLILESASTNQTSMYLCASKRQSNSPLHFGNGTRLTVT.